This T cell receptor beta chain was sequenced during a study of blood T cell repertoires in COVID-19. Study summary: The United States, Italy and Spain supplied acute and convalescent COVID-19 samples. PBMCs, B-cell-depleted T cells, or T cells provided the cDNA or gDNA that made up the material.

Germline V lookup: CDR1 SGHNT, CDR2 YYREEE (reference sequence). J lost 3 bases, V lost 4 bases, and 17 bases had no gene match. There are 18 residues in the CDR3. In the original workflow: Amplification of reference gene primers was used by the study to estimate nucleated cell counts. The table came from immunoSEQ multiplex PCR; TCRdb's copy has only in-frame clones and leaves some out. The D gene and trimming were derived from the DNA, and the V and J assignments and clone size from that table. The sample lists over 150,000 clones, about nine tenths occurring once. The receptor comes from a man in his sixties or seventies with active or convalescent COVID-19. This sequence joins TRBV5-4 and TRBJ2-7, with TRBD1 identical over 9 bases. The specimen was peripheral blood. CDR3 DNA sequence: TGTGCCAGCAGCGGAAGGACAGGGGCCCGTACGGACCACTACGAGCAGTACTTC. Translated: CASSGRTGARTDHYEQYF.